The rows below give T cell receptor beta chains drawn from one sample of a study of OX40 agonist ivuxolimab in advanced cancers. Profiling relied on immunoSEQ multiplex PCR, and the TCRdb table lists in-frame clones only, not all of them. The sample has about 31,000 clones; under 95% are singletons. The sequences come from CD4+ or CD8+ T cells sorted from blood, collected in a trial of the OX40 agonist ivuxolimab. These receptors all stem from an adult with an advanced solid tumor such as melanoma, head and neck, liver or kidney cancer. Both conserved end residues are part of each CDR3. A D gene is named only where the DNA matches it firmly. The listing skips clone size in some rows; elsewhere it reads once, few, many or a size class.

d_gene: .; abundance: .; v_gene: TRBV21-1; j_gene: TRBJ1-1; CDR3aa: CASSKVGTVPNYEAFF; CDR3nt: TGTGCCAGCAGCAAAGTCGGGACAGTCCCTAACTATGAAGCTTTCTTT
d_gene: .; abundance: .; v_gene: TRBV6-4; j_gene: TRBJ2-3; CDR3aa: CASSDSGQASDTQYF; CDR3nt: TGTGCCAGCAGTGACTCGGGACAAGCCTCAGATACGCAGTATTTT
d_gene: .; abundance: .; v_gene: TRBV29-1; j_gene: TRBJ2-7; CDR3aa: CSVDWAGEQYF; CDR3nt: TGCAGCGTTGATTGGGCCGGCGAGCAGTACTTC
d_gene: .; abundance: .; v_gene: TRBV29-1; j_gene: TRBJ2-1; CDR3aa: CSVRQGGANEQFF; CDR3nt: TGCAGCGTCAGACAGGGAGGGGCCAATGAGCAGTTCTTC
d_gene: .; abundance: .; v_gene: TRBV7-2; j_gene: TRBJ2-1; CDR3aa: CASSLVGQGRFNEQFF; CDR3nt: TGTGCCAGCAGCTTAGTAGGGCAGGGTAGATTCAATGAGCAGTTCTTC
d_gene: TRBD1; abundance: .; v_gene: TRBV5-1; j_gene: TRBJ1-3; CDR3aa: CASSLEGTGAGNTIYF; CDR3nt: TGCGCCAGCAGCTTGGAGGGGACAGGGGCAGGAAACACCATATATTTT
d_gene: .; abundance: once; v_gene: TRBV9; j_gene: TRBJ2-3; CDR3aa: CASSVDGGILTDTQYF; CDR3nt: TGTGCCAGCAGCGTAGACGGCGGAATTCTCACAGATACGCAGTATTTT
d_gene: .; abundance: .; v_gene: TRBV9; j_gene: TRBJ2-5; CDR3aa: CASSAPGHRGQETQYF; CDR3nt: TGTGCCAGCAGCGCCCCCGGTCATAGGGGGCAAGAGACCCAGTACTTC
d_gene: TRBD2; abundance: .; v_gene: TRBV4-1; j_gene: TRBJ2-7; CDR3aa: CASSQYDLAGAFYEQYF; CDR3nt: TGCGCCAGCAGCCAATACGATCTAGCGGGGGCCTTCTACGAGCAGTACTTC
d_gene: .; abundance: .; v_gene: TRBV28; j_gene: TRBJ1-2; CDR3aa: CASSFSIWGYGYTF; CDR3nt: TGTGCCAGCAGTTTTTCAATTTGGGGCTATGGCTACACCTTC
d_gene: TRBD1; abundance: .; v_gene: TRBV7-6; j_gene: TRBJ2-3; CDR3aa: CASSLEPWTGPEEDTQYF; CDR3nt: TGTGCCAGCAGCTTAGAGCCTTGGACAGGCCCGGAGGAGGATACGCAGTATTTT
d_gene: .; abundance: .; v_gene: TRBV7-2; j_gene: TRBJ2-1; CDR3aa: CASSPTSLGSYNEQFF; CDR3nt: TGTGCCAGCAGCCCCACTAGCTTGGGCTCCTACAATGAGCAGTTCTTC
d_gene: TRBD1; abundance: .; v_gene: TRBV13; j_gene: TRBJ1-1; CDR3aa: CASSSTGTVNTEAFF; CDR3nt: TGTGCCAGCAGCTCCACCGGGACAGTGAACACTGAAGCTTTCTTT
d_gene: .; abundance: .; v_gene: TRBV7-9; j_gene: TRBJ2-7; CDR3aa: CASTLSPGTDSYEQYF; CDR3nt: TGTGCCAGCACCCTTAGTCCCGGGACCGATTCCTACGAGCAGTACTTC
d_gene: .; abundance: few; v_gene: TRBV6-6; j_gene: TRBJ2-5; CDR3aa: CASNPAGQSFVQTQYF; CDR3nt: TGTGCCAGCAATCCGGCAGGACAAAGTTTCGTTCAGACCCAGTACTTC
d_gene: .; abundance: .; v_gene: TRBV2; j_gene: TRBJ1-2; CDR3aa: CASSAPSGGDRNGYTF; CDR3nt: TGTGCCAGCAGTGCCCCATCGGGGGGTGATCGGAATGGCTACACCTTC
d_gene: TRBD1; abundance: .; v_gene: TRBV9; j_gene: TRBJ2-6; CDR3aa: CASSARGLAGANVLTF; CDR3nt: TGTGCCAGCAGCGCCAGGGGGCTCGCTGGGGCCAACGTCCTGACTTTC
d_gene: .; abundance: few; v_gene: TRBV5-8; j_gene: TRBJ1-5; CDR3aa: CASSFSQHF; CDR3nt: TGTGCCAGCAGCTTCTCCCAGCATTTT
d_gene: TRBD2; abundance: .; v_gene: TRBV2; j_gene: TRBJ2-2; CDR3aa: CASSPPGGGASAGELFF; CDR3nt: TGTGCCAGCAGCCCGCCTGGCGGGGGGGCCTCGGCCGGGGAGCTGTTTTTT
d_gene: .; abundance: .; v_gene: TRBV7-9; j_gene: TRBJ1-2; CDR3aa: CASSLPWGMGEHYGYTF; CDR3nt: TGTGCCAGCAGCTTGCCCTGGGGGATGGGAGAGCACTATGGCTACACCTTC
d_gene: .; abundance: .; v_gene: TRBV14; j_gene: TRBJ1-1; CDR3aa: CASSQDMGRAEAFF; CDR3nt: TGTGCCAGCAGCCAAGATATGGGAAGGGCTGAAGCTTTCTTT
d_gene: TRBD1; abundance: .; v_gene: TRBV4-2; j_gene: TRBJ2-5; CDR3aa: CASSPGTGRETQYF; CDR3nt: TGTGCCAGCAGCCCCGGGACAGGGAGAGAGACCCAGTACTTC